The sequence of this T cell receptor beta chain was determined in a study of T cells in women clearing cervical HPV infection (dated by TCRdb to 2017 to 2018). A note on the overall study: The cases were 25 to 30 women with histologically confirmed HPV16-related CIN3 or worse, and 2 of these cases were invasive cancers. The approximately 23 controls were women who cleared a single incident HPV16 infection within 12 months without developing precancer or cancer. Blood from cases was drawn at the visit where the lesion was first identified, while blood from controls was drawn once the infection was no longer detected. Among cases, blood sampling occurred a median of 149 days after lesion detection, with an interquartile range of about 85 to 210 days. HLA typing was available for only a few women, so HLA type could not be excluded as a confounder. An exploratory proof-of-principle case-control study, nested within the Guanacaste HPV Natural History Study in Costa Rica, was conducted to compare TCR repertoires across cervical HPV16 outcomes. Cases were matched to controls by age within five years and by the year the sample was collected. A median age of almost 35 years was observed in cases versus over 37 in controls, and no significant differences in baseline characteristics were found. The parent cohort enrolled 10,049 women aged 18 or older in Guanacaste, Costa Rica, in 1993 to 1994 and followed the women for about 7 years. Quality controls consisted of five blinded duplicates per group, for a total of some 60 samples made up of some 50 participants and about ten replicates. Study-wide findings and limitations: Cases had lower TRBV6-7 relative abundance than controls (approximately 0.1% versus 0.16%; Bonferroni P = 0.0008). CIN3+ cases had significantly higher TCR repertoire richness than controls across sequencing depths, but evenness did not differ between the groups. The cross-sectional design could not show whether the associations came before the infection or were a result of it, and neither effector/memory subsets nor HPV-specific T cells were isolated. Random forest classifiers combining richness and V gene abundances distinguished cases from controls with an estimated AUC of more than 0.75. T-cell numbers per sample were unknown, so richness differences could reflect varying T-cell content rather than repertoire biology.

About this clone: Its antigen remains undetermined. The missing CDR3 end, 3 residues past where the read stops, is filled in from the germline J gene.

The immunoSEQ assay used multiplex PCR to amplify TCR beta CDR3 regions from an average of roughly 1.2 ug of genomic DNA per sample. Primer bias was corrected in the assay by using a complete synthetic TCR repertoire to establish an amplification baseline. The amplicons were sequenced using the Illumina platform. The published analysis was carried out like this. Sequences were error-corrected by clustering with frequency ratios and a modified nearest-neighbor algorithm and were then analyzed in the immunoSEQ Analyzer with IMGT gene definitions. At each rarefaction depth, TCR richness and evenness were averaged over 20 rarefaction repeats, and samples with fewer sequences than the depth were excluded. Wilcoxon rank sum tests with FDR correction were used to compare V, D and J gene relative abundances between the groups. In the blinded duplicates, the intraclass correlation was just under 97% for TCR richness and averaged about 80% across 66 gene segments. Held by TCRdb, this immuneACCESS table contains in-frame sequences only and omits some clones. Under half of the omission traces to an unresolved V gene where checked; the cause of the rest is unknown. Clone size and the V and J calls come from that table; the DNA yielded D and trimming. For this sample, the table gives about 31,000 clones. The top ten clones comprise roughly 4.2% of the sample.

Reading the germline V gene gives CDR1 KGHSH and CDR2 LQKENI. Taken from cysteine to phenylalanine, the CDR3 has 14 residues. The DNA shown is the part of the CDR3 that was read: 33 bases, in frame from base 1. V loses 10 bases, J loses 7 bases, and the germline ends lie 20 bases apart. Every participant had a single incident cervical HPV16 infection, and women with prevalent HPV16 infections were excluded. Cervical HPV DNA was detected with MY09/MY11 PCR, and genotyping was done by dot-blot hybridization. Roughly 15 mL of heparinized blood were centrifuged, and the buffy coat was split into aliquots, frozen at -30 degrees C, and then kept at -80 degrees C. QIAGEN kits were used to extract genomic DNA from the buffy coat specimens.

The chain links TRBV18 with TRBJ2-1, with TRBD2 as a weak D call on 5 bases. Material: blood buffy coat. This TCR was sampled from a woman aged 18 to 69 with a cervical HPV16 infection that either progressed to CIN3+ or cleared (not recorded which). The CDR3 corresponds to CANSPLPAVNEQFF. The part of the CDR3 DNA that was read is TGTGCCAACTCGCCCTTACCAGCGGTGAATGAG. Here the CDR3 is joined to the reference TRBV18 and TRBJ2-1 genes, and the full variable domain is: NAGVMQNPRHLVRRRGQEARLRCSPMKGHSHVYWYRQLPEEGLKFMVYLQKENIIDESGMPKERFSAEFPKEGPSILRIQQVVRGDSAAYFCANSPLPAVNEQFFGPGTRLTVL.